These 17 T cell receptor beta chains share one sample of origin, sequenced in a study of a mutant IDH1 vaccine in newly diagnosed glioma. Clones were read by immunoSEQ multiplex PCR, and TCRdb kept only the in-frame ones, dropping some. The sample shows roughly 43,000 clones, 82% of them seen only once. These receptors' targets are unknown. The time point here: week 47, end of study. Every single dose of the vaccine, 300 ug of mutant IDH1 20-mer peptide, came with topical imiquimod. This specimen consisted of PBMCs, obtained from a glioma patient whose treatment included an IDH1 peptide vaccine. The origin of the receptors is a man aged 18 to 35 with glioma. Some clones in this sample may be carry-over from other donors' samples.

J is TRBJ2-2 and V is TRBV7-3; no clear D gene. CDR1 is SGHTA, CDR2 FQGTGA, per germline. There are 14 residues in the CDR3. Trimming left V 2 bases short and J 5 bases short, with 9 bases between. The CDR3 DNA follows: TGTGCCAGCAGCTTATCATGGGGAACCGGGGAGCTGTTTTTT. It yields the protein CASSLSWGTGELFF.

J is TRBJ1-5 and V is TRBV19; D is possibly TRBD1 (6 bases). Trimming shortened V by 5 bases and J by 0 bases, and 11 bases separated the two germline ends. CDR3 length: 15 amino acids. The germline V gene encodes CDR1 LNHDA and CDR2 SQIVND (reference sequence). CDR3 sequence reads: CASSSQGYSNQPQHF. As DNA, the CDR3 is TGTGCCAGTAGTTCCCAGGGGTATAGCAATCAGCCCCAGCATTTT.

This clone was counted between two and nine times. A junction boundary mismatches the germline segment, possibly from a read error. CDR3 coding DNA: TGTGCCTGGAGTGTACTGGGACGAGCACACTTT. Translation gives CAWSVLGRAHF. The chain carries TRBV30 and TRBJ1-1; a weak D match, TRBD1 (5 bases). Germline loops: CDR1 GTSNPN, CDR2 SVGIG (reference sequence). CDR3 size: 11 residues.

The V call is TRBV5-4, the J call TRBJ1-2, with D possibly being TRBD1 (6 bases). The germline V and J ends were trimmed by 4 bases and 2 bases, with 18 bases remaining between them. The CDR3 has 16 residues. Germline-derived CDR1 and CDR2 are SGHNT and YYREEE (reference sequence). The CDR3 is CASSKGLGGSNYGYTF. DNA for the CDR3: TGTGCCAGCAGCAAGGGGTTGGGGGGCTCCAACTATGGCTACACCTTC.

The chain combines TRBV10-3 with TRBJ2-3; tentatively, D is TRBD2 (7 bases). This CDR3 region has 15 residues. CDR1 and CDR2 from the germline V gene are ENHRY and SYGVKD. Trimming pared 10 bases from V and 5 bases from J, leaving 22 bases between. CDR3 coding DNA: TGTGCCACCCGTGGGGGGGCTAGGGATGGAGATACGCAGTATTTT. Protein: CATRGGARDGDTQYF.

The CDR3 bases are TGTGCCAGCAGCCGGGACAGTACCTACTATGGCTACACCTTC. It specifies CASSRDSTYYGYTF. The chain combines TRBV5-4 with TRBJ1-2; 7 bases align to TRBD1. The CDR3 is 14 amino acids. J was trimmed by 3 bases and V by 4 bases; bases with no gene match: 6. The germline V gene has CDR1 SGHNT and CDR2 YYREEE (reference sequence).

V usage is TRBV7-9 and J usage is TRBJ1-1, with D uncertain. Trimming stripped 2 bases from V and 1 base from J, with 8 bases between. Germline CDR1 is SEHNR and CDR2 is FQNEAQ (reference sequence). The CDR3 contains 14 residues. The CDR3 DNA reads TGTGCCAGCAGCTTACCCACGGAGAACACTGAAGCTTTCTTT. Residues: CASSLPTENTEAFF.

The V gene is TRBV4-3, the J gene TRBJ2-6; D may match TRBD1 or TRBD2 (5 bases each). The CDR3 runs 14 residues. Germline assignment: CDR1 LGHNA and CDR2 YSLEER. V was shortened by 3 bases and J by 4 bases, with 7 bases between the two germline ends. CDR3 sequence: CASSQGTGANVLTF. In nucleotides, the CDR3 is TGCGCCAGCAGCCAGGGGACGGGGGCCAACGTCCTGACTTTC.

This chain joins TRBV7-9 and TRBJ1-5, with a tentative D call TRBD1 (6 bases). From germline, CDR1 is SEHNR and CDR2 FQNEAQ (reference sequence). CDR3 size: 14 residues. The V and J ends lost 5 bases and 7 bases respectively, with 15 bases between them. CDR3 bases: TGTGCCAGCAGCCCCGGACAGCCCAACCAGCCCCAGCATTTT. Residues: CASSPGQPNQPQHF.

Here the CDR3 reads CASSFTGTLNTEAFF. DNA for the CDR3: TGCGCCAGCAGCTTTACCGGGACGTTGAACACTGAAGCTTTCTTT. This sequence joins TRBV5-1 and TRBJ1-1, with a possible D match to TRBD1 (5 bases). Per germline, CDR1 SGHRS and CDR2 YFSETQ. The V end was cut by 2 bases, the J end by 0 bases, with 11 bases between. The CDR3 runs to 15 residues.

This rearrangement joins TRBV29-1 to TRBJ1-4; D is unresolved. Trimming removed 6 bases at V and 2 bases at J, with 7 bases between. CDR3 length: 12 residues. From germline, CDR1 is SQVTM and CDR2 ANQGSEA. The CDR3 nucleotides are TGCAGCGTCGGTCATACTAATGAAAAACTGTTTTTT. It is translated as CSVGHTNEKLFF.

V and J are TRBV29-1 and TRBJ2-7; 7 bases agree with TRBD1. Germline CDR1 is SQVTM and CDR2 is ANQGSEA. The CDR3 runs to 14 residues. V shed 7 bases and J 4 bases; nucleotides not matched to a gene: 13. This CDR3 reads CSALIPGQTYEQYF. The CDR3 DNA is TGCAGCGCCCTGATCCCGGGACAGACTTACGAGCAGTACTTC.

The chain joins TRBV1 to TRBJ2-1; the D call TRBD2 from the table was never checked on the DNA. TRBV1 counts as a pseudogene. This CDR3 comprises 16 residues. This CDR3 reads CTSSRRTGGSRNEQFF. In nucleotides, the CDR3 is TGCACCAGCAGCCGCCGAACGGGCGGGAGTAGAAATGAGCAGTTCTTC.

The chain's CDR3 is CASSFLVKKRSEQYF. CDR3 sequence (DNA): TGTGCCAGCAGTTTTCTAGTAAAAAAACGCAGCGAGCAGTACTTC. V is TRBV28 and J is TRBJ2-7; no clear D gene. Germline loops: CDR1 MDHEN, CDR2 SYDVKM. V lost 3 bases to trimming and J lost 6 bases, with 18 bases between them. The length of the CDR3 is 15 residues. The full variable domain, in which reference TRBV28 and TRBJ2-7 provide the parts outside the CDR3, is DVKVTQSSRYLVKRTGEKVFLECVQDMDHENMFWYRQDPGLGLRLIYFSYDVKMKEKGDIPEGYSVSREKKERFSLILESASTNQTSMYLCASSFLVKKRSEQYFGPGTRLTVT.

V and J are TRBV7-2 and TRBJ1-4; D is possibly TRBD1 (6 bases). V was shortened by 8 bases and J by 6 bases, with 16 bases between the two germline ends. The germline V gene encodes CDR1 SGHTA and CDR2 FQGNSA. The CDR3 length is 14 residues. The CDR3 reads CASQTGGGDEKLFF. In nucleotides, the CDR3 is TGTGCCAGCCAGACTGGAGGGGGGGATGAAAAACTGTTTTTT.

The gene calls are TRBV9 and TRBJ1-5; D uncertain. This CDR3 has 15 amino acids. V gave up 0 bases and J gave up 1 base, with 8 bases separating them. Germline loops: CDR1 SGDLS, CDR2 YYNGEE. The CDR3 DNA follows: TGTGCCAGCAGCGTAGATCCCGGCAGCAATCAGCCCCAGCATTTT. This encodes CASSVDPGSNQPQHF.

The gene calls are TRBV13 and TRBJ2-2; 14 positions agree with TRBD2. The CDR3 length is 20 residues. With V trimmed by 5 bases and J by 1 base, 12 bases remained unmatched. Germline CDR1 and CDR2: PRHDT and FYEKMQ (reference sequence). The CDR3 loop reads CASSLSPGLAGEGNTGELFF. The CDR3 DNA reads TGTGCCAGCAGCCTATCCCCGGGACTAGCGGGAGAGGGGAACACCGGGGAGCTGTTTTTT.